The clone carrying this T cell receptor (beta chain) was seen once. In the original workflow: Amplification from reference gene primers served as the basis for estimated nucleated cell counts. The repertoire was sequenced with immunoSEQ multiplex PCR; TCRdb's copy has only in-frame clones and lacks some. V and J calls and clone size are given by that table; D and trimming were obtained from the DNA. Altogether about 230,000 clones are present, 80% to 90% being singletons, with the ten largest covering 1.2% to 1.5%. The sample belongs to a study of blood T cell repertoires in COVID-19. The overall study: Some COVID-19 samples were acute and others convalescent; all came from the United States, Italy and Spain. T cells, B-cell-depleted T cells, or PBMCs provided the cDNA or gDNA that served as material.

This CDR3 contains 13 residues. V lost 7 bases and J 4 bases, leaving 17 bases between the germline ends. From germline, CDR1 is SQVTM and CDR2 ANQGSEA. The chain is built from TRBV29-1 and TRBJ2-7; D is possibly TRBD1 (6 bases). The sequencing input was peripheral blood. This receptor was taken from a middle-aged woman who had recovered from COVID-19. CDR3 DNA sequence: TGCAGCGCACTACAGGGCCTTGATTACGAGCAGTACTTC. Translation gives CSALQGLDYEQYF.